The source of this T cell receptor beta chain is a study of blood T cell repertoires in COVID-19. As for the study in general: The United States, Italy and Spain provided the acute and convalescent COVID-19 samples. T cells, B-cell-depleted T cells, or PBMCs supplied cDNA or gDNA.

Trimming took 1 base from V and 5 from J, leaving 2 bases between them. Germline V gives CDR1 MDHEN, CDR2 SYDVKM. The CDR3 consists of 11 residues. A word on this clone: This CDR3 is also generated by other DNA sequences in the sample.

The protocol was immunoSEQ multiplex PCR, while the TCRdb copy is restricted to in-frame clones and leaves out a portion. The top ten hold 2.2% of the sample, which has 310,000 or so clones, roughly 90% seen once. Seattle patients were enrolled while actively infected and followed longitudinally. The chain uses TRBV28 and TRBJ1-1; D remains ambiguous. The source material was peripheral blood. The source of this sequence is a woman aged 25 to 39 with COVID-19, enrolled during active disease. The chain's CDR3 is CASSLSTEAFF. CDR3 nucleotides: TGTGCCAGCAGTTTATCAACTGAAGCTTTCTTT.